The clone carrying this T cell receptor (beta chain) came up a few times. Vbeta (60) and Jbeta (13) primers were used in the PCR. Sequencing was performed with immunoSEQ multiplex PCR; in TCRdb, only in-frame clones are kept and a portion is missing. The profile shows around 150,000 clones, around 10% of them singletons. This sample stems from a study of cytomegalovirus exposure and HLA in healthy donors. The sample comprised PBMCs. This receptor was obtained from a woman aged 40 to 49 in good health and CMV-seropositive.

CDR3 sequence reads: CASSPSGTGQAFF. The CDR3 coding sequence is TGTGCCAGCAGCCCGAGTGGGACAGGGCAAGCTTTCTTT. The rearrangement joins TRBV7-9 to TRBJ1-1, with 9 bases fitting TRBD1. The CDR3 has 13 amino acids. Looked up from germline, CDR1 is SEHNR and CDR2 is FQNEAQ (reference sequence). V dropped 5 bases and J dropped 9; count of bases not matched to a gene: 7.